A selection of T cell receptor beta chains follows, all from one sample in a study of shared clonotypes between healthy human individuals. Measured with immunoSEQ multiplex PCR; TCRdb has only the in-frame clones, and not every one. The sample holds over 750,000 clones, around 96% seen once. Input material: naive CD8+ T cells sorted from blood. All receptors derive from a man under 40 in good health. Both conserved end residues are part of each CDR3. The order of the fields is D gene, V gene, J gene, clone size, CDR3 protein, CDR3 DNA. D genes are given only for firm matches. For some rows the clone size is stated as once, few or many, or as a class when expanded; others skip it.

-	TRBV5-5	TRBJ2-1	once	CASSLVSYNEQFF	TGTGCCAGCAGCTTGGTCAGTTACAATGAGCAGTTCTTC
-	TRBV7-3	TRBJ2-2	-	CASSLSPGELFF	TGTGCCAGCAGCTTAAGTCCGGGGGAGCTGTTTTTT
-	TRBV6-6	TRBJ2-2	-	CASSPREAGELFF	TGTGCCAGCAGCCCAAGGGAGGCCGGGGAGCTGTTTTTT
TRBD1	TRBV27	TRBJ2-7	-	CASSPSGGYEQYF	TGTGCCAGCAGTCCATCAGGGGGCTACGAGCAGTACTTC
TRBD2	TRBV15	TRBJ2-2	-	CATSRDWASGRAGELFF	TGTGCCACCAGCAGAGATTGGGCTAGCGGGAGGGCCGGGGAGCTGTTTTTT
-	TRBV28	TRBJ2-3	-	CASSLLAGFADTQYF	TGTGCCAGCAGTTTACTCGCAGGGTTCGCAGATACGCAGTATTTT
-	TRBV19	TRBJ2-1	once	CASSMWMNEQFF	TGTGCCAGTAGTATGTGGATGAATGAGCAGTTCTTC
TRBD2	TRBV2	TRBJ2-7	once	CASRVTSGKAYEQYF	TGTGCCAGCAGGGTCACTAGCGGGAAAGCCTACGAGCAGTACTTC
-	TRBV27	TRBJ1-2	-	CASSPGRNYGYTF	TGTGCCAGCAGTCCGGGACGGAACTATGGCTACACCTTC
TRBD1	TRBV6-1	TRBJ2-7	-	CASSVQGLAYEQYF	TGTGCCAGCAGTGTACAGGGGCTTGCCTACGAGCAGTACTTC
-	TRBV9	TRBJ2-5	-	CASSPEGGGETQYF	TGTGCCAGCAGCCCAGAAGGGGGAGGAGAGACCCAGTACTTC
-	TRBV19	TRBJ2-7	-	CASSERQAPSYEQYF	TGTGCCAGTAGTGAGAGACAAGCTCCATCCTACGAGCAGTACTTC
-	TRBV6-5	TRBJ1-4	once	CASSYHEKLFF	TGTGCCAGCAGTTACCATGAAAAACTGTTTTTT
TRBD2	TRBV11-2	TRBJ2-3	-	CASSRGLAGGPTDTQYF	TGTGCCAGCAGCCGAGGACTAGCGGGAGGGCCAACAGATACGCAGTATTTT
-	TRBV28	TRBJ2-7	-	CAILTHGHEQYF	TGTGCCATACTAACGCACGGGCACGAGCAGTACTTC
-	TRBV29-1	TRBJ1-5	few	CSATNDLQAQHF	TGCAGCGCTACTAACGACCTCCAGGCCCAGCATTTT
TRBD2	TRBV5-4	TRBJ2-5	-	CASRSGGQETQYF	TGTGCCAGCAGGTCGGGGGGCCAAGAGACCCAGTACTTC
-	TRBV19	TRBJ2-1	-	CASRAGLSYNEQFF	TGTGCCAGTAGGGCGGGACTCTCCTACAATGAGCAGTTCTTC
-	TRBV18	TRBJ2-7	-	CASSPQREEQYF	TGTGCCAGCTCACCACAAAGGGAAGAGCAGTACTTC
-	TRBV5-4	TRBJ1-2	few	CASTATVNYGYTF	TGTGCCAGCACCGCCACAGTGAACTATGGCTACACCTTC
TRBD1	TRBV7-7	TRBJ1-1	-	CASSLPGQGANTEAFF	TGTGCTAGCAGCTTACCCGGACAGGGGGCGAACACTGAAGCTTTCTTT
TRBD1	TRBV13	TRBJ2-1	-	CASSTYRDRGIDEQFF	TGTGCCAGCAGCACCTACCGGGACAGGGGTATCGATGAGCAGTTCTTC
-	TRBV27	TRBJ1-5	-	CASSSLTGGQPQHF	TGTGCCAGCAGTTCCCTAACGGGTGGTCAGCCCCAGCATTTT
TRBD1	TRBV9	TRBJ2-5	-	CASSATGGAGETQYF	TGTGCCAGCAGCGCGACAGGGGGCGCCGGCGAGACCCAGTACTTC
TRBD2	TRBV6-6	TRBJ2-3	-	CASHVAGRTDTQYF	TGTGCCAGCCACGTAGCGGGTCGCACAGATACGCAGTATTTT
TRBD2	TRBV5-8	TRBJ2-3	-	CASSFGTSGRAGTDTQYF	TGTGCCAGCAGCTTCGGGACTAGCGGGAGGGCCGGGACAGATACGCAGTATTTT
-	TRBV5-1	TRBJ1-5	once	CASSPKEANQPQHF	TGCGCCAGCAGCCCTAAGGAGGCGAATCAGCCCCAGCATTTT
TRBD1	TRBV28	TRBJ1-2	-	CASSLPGGSYGYTF	TGTGCCAGCAGTTTACCAGGGGGCAGTTATGGCTACACCTTC
-	TRBV7-6	TRBJ2-2	once	CASSLYGQNTGELFF	TGTGCCAGCAGCTTATACGGACAGAACACCGGGGAGCTGTTTTTT
-	TRBV11-3	TRBJ2-2	-	CASSFRAGSDTGELFF	TGTGCCAGCAGCTTCCGGGCGGGGTCCGACACCGGGGAGCTGTTTTTT
-	TRBV11-2	TRBJ2-7	-	CASTLSGGYEQYF	TGTGCCAGCACCCTTTCAGGCGGCTACGAGCAGTACTTC
TRBD2	TRBV14	TRBJ2-1	-	CASSRTSGSSYNEQFF	TGTGCCAGCAGCCGGACTAGCGGGAGCTCCTACAATGAGCAGTTCTTC
TRBD2	TRBV11-2	TRBJ2-7	-	CASSLGLAGVYEQYF	TGTGCCAGCAGCTTAGGGCTAGCGGGAGTATACGAGCAGTACTTC
-	TRBV27	TRBJ2-7	-	CASSTRRPFEGQYF	TGTGCCAGCAGCACTAGACGGCCCTTCGAGGGGCAGTACTTC
TRBD1	TRBV11-2	TRBJ2-5	-	CASSLGPAPGGAQYF	TGTGCCAGCAGCTTAGGGCCGGCTCCAGGGGGAGCCCAGTACTTC
TRBD2	TRBV7-2	TRBJ2-1	-	CASSAIGGLAGYNEQFF	TGTGCCAGCAGCGCCATTGGTGGGCTAGCGGGTTACAATGAGCAGTTCTTC
TRBD1	TRBV2	TRBJ2-7	once	CASDDTGGLSYEQYF	TGTGCCAGTGATGATACAGGGGGCCTCTCCTACGAGCAGTACTTC
-	TRBV29-1	TRBJ2-3	-	CSVERGITDTQYF	TGCAGCGTTGAACGTGGAATCACAGATACGCAGTATTTT
-	TRBV9	TRBJ2-5	once	CASSVSVGTGETQYF	TGTGCCAGCAGCGTATCCGTCGGGACGGGAGAGACCCAGTACTTC
-	TRBV15	TRBJ2-7	-	CATSSRVSGYEQYF	TGTGCCACCAGCAGCAGGGTATCTGGCTACGAGCAGTACTTC
TRBD1	TRBV11-1	TRBJ1-1	-	CASSAGQGAYTEAFF	TGTGCCAGCAGCGCCGGACAGGGGGCGTACACTGAAGCTTTCTTT
-	TRBV6-1	TRBJ1-2	-	CASSERQKGGIYGYTF	TGTGCCAGCAGTGAAAGGCAGAAAGGGGGAATATACGGCTACACCTTC
-	TRBV5-1	TRBJ2-1	-	CASSLWRDNEQFF	TGCGCCAGCAGCTTGTGGCGCGACAATGAGCAGTTCTTC
-	TRBV7-9	TRBJ1-1	-	CASSSGNTGNTEAFF	TGTGCCAGCAGCTCAGGGAACACAGGGAACACTGAAGCTTTCTTT
-	TRBV4-1	TRBJ2-7	-	CASSQFSGDPYEQYF	TGCGCCAGCAGCCAATTTAGCGGAGACCCCTACGAGCAGTACTTC
TRBD1	TRBV29-1	TRBJ1-2	-	CSVERRHQGANYGYTF	TGCAGCGTTGAACGGAGGCACCAGGGGGCCAACTATGGCTACACCTTC
TRBD2	TRBV7-9	TRBJ2-1	-	CASSWGGTEQFF	TGTGCCAGCAGCTGGGGGGGAACTGAGCAGTTCTTC
-	TRBV10-2	TRBJ1-2	-	CASTSAGGGYGYTF	TGCGCCAGCACATCGGCGGGCGGCGGCTATGGCTACACCTTC
-	TRBV5-4	TRBJ1-1	-	CASSIINGAGEAFF	TGTGCCAGCAGCATCATCAACGGTGCAGGTGAAGCTTTCTTT
TRBD1	TRBV28	TRBJ2-2	-	CASSLGDRGRTGELFF	TGTGCCAGCAGTTTAGGGGACAGGGGTCGCACCGGGGAGCTGTTTTTT
-	TRBV27	TRBJ1-5	-	CASRWGGNQPQHF	TGTGCCAGCAGATGGGGGGGCAATCAGCCCCAGCATTTT
-	TRBV7-6	TRBJ2-2	-	CASSPNTRHNTGELFF	TGTGCCAGCAGCCCTAACACTAGGCACAACACCGGGGAGCTGTTTTTT
-	TRBV7-9	TRBJ2-1	-	CASSPGVQSYNEQFF	TGTGCCAGCAGCCCGGGTGTTCAGTCCTACAATGAGCAGTTCTTC
-	TRBV7-4	TRBJ1-2	-	CASSLVTRGTWGYTF	TGTGCCAGCAGCTTAGTTACTCGAGGGACTTGGGGCTACACCTTC
-	TRBV10-2	TRBJ2-7	once	CASSEGGEQYF	TGCGCCAGCAGTGAGGGGGGGGAGCAGTACTTC
TRBD2	TRBV5-1	TRBJ2-7	-	CASSPEASGSYEQYF	TGCGCCAGCAGCCCGGAGGCTAGCGGCTCCTACGAGCAGTACTTC
-	TRBV2	TRBJ2-2	-	CASSEALRVPGELFF	TGTGCCAGCAGTGAAGCGCTTAGGGTCCCCGGGGAGCTGTTTTTT
-	TRBV11-2	TRBJ2-7	-	CASSLTSGSYEQYF	TGTGCCAGCAGCCTTACCTCAGGGTCCTACGAGCAGTACTTC
-	TRBV18	TRBJ2-7	-	CASSPGQLYEQYF	TGTGCCAGCTCACCTGGACAGCTCTACGAGCAGTACTTC
-	TRBV4-1	TRBJ2-1	-	CASSQEWGWEQFF	TGCGCCAGCAGCCAAGAGTGGGGTTGGGAGCAGTTCTTC